Listed below are T cell receptor beta chains from one sample, sequenced in a study of T cell changes during pregnancy in multiple sclerosis. TCRdb's table, derived via immunoSEQ multiplex PCR, lists solely in-frame clones and lacks some. The table has 30,000 to 40,000 clones, about 90% seen once. Sample: CD4+ T cells from peripheral blood mononuclear cells, taken in the second trimester of pregnancy. The source is a female donor with multiple sclerosis, enrolled in a pregnancy study. Each CDR3 is given with its conserved first and last residue. The order of the fields is CDR3 DNA, CDR3 protein, J gene, D gene, clone size, CDR3 length, V gene. A D gene is named only where the DNA matches it firmly. A clone size is listed for some rows: how often the clone was seen (once, few, many), or a class if it is expanded.

TGTGCCAGCAGCTTGAAGACAGCTTGGATGAACACTGAAGCTTTCTTT | CASSLKTAWMNTEAFF | TRBJ1-1 | . | . | 16 | TRBV5-6
TGTGCCGGTGGGAGCGCTGGAAACACCATATATTTT | CAGGSAGNTIYF | TRBJ1-3 | . | . | 12 | TRBV28
TGCGCCAGCAGCCCTGGAGGAGGCTATGGCTACACCTTC | CASSPGGGYGYTF | TRBJ1-2 | . | . | 13 | TRBV5-1
TGTGCCAGTAGTCTACCTTCGGACTGGGAGACCAATGAGCAGTTCTTC | CASSLPSDWETNEQFF | TRBJ2-1 | . | . | 16 | TRBV19
TGTGCCAGCAGGATTTCTGGATTTAGCGTAGCCTACGAGCAGTACTTC | CASRISGFSVAYEQYF | TRBJ2-7 | . | . | 16 | TRBV28
TGTGCCAGCAGCTTAGAAGGGACTAGCTTTCGCAATGAGCAGTTCTTC | CASSLEGTSFRNEQFF | TRBJ2-1 | TRBD2 | . | 16 | TRBV7-2
TGTGCCAGCAGTCCTCGACAGCGTTACTACAATGAGCAGTTCTTC | CASSPRQRYYNEQFF | TRBJ2-1 | . | . | 15 | TRBV27
TGTGCCAGCTCCCCGAAGAGGGGGGAGACCCAGTACTTC | CASSPKRGETQYF | TRBJ2-5 | . | . | 13 | TRBV18
TGTGCCAGTAGTATGCCTAGCGGGGTCCCTGGCACAGATACGCAGTATTTT | CASSMPSGVPGTDTQYF | TRBJ2-3 | TRBD2 | . | 17 | TRBV19
TGTGCCAGCAGCTTAGGGGACAGGGGACGGGAGCAGTTCTTC | CASSLGDRGREQFF | TRBJ2-1 | TRBD1 | . | 14 | TRBV7-2
TGTGCCAGCAGCCAAAGGGACAGCTACGAGCAGTACTTC | CASSQRDSYEQYF | TRBJ2-7 | TRBD1 | . | 13 | TRBV11-1
TGCGCCAGCAGCCTTGGGACTAGCGGGATCTTAACAAACAATGAGCAGTTCTTC | CASSLGTSGILTNNEQFF | TRBJ2-1 | TRBD2 | once | 18 | TRBV5-1
TGCGCCAGCAGGGACTCCGGCGCCCAGTACTTC | CASRDSGAQYF | TRBJ2-5 | . | . | 11 | TRBV5-1
TGTGCCAGCAGCATAGGGACTAGCGGGAGCTACGAGCAGTACTTC | CASSIGTSGSYEQYF | TRBJ2-7 | TRBD2 | . | 15 | TRBV28
TGTGCCAGCAGTCGACCGGGACAGGGTATAACAGATACGCAGTATTTT | CASSRPGQGITDTQYF | TRBJ2-3 | TRBD1 | . | 16 | TRBV5-4
TGTGCCAGCAGTGAGTCGGCGACTAGCACCCAGTACTTC | CASSESATSTQYF | TRBJ2-5 | TRBD2 | . | 13 | TRBV25-1
TGTGCCAGCAGCTTATCGAGGGGACTAGCGGGAGAGACCCAGTACTTC | CASSLSRGLAGETQYF | TRBJ2-5 | TRBD2 | . | 16 | TRBV7-2
TGTGCCAGCAGCAAGGGAGTGTGTGGAAACACCATATATTTT | CASSKGVCGNTIYF | TRBJ1-3 | . | . | 14 | TRBV21-1
TGTGCCAGCAGCGTAGGTGCGGGACCCACAGATACGCAGTATTTT | CASSVGAGPTDTQYF | TRBJ2-3 | . | . | 15 | TRBV9
TGTGCCAGCAGCTTAAGAGCGGGGAGCGGGGGGTACAATGAGCAGTTCTTC | CASSLRAGSGGYNEQFF | TRBJ2-1 | TRBD2 | . | 17 | TRBV7-9
TGTGCCAGCAACGCACAGGGAGGGGACACTGAAGCTTTCTTT | CASNAQGGDTEAFF | TRBJ1-1 | . | . | 14 | TRBV6-6
TGTGCCAGCAGCCGAGCGGGAATGGGCACAGATACGCAGTATTTT | CASSRAGMGTDTQYF | TRBJ2-3 | TRBD2 | . | 15 | TRBV7-2
TGCGCCAGCAGAGACAGGGAAACTTATAATTCACCCCTCCACTTT | CASRDRETYNSPLHF | TRBJ1-6 | TRBD1 | . | 15 | TRBV5-1
TGTGCCAGCAGACAACAGGGGCTACACGAGCAGTACTTC | CASRQQGLHEQYF | TRBJ2-7 | TRBD1 | . | 13 | TRBV7-2
TGTGCCATAATGACTAGCGGGAGGGCCATTGAGCAGTACTTC | CAIMTSGRAIEQYF | TRBJ2-7 | TRBD2 | . | 14 | TRBV28
TGTGCCGGCTCGAAGGGAGGGTACCAAGAGACCCAGTACTTC | CAGSKGGYQETQYF | TRBJ2-5 | TRBD2 | . | 14 | TRBV5-4
TGTGCCAGCAGCTCTAAGGAAGGAGTACAGGGGAATGAAAAACTGTTTTTT | CASSSKEGVQGNEKLFF | TRBJ1-4 | TRBD1 | . | 17 | TRBV9
TGTGCCAGCAGCATCCTCGGGACAGATATAAAAAATCAGCCCCAGCATTTT | CASSILGTDIKNQPQHF | TRBJ1-5 | TRBD1 | . | 17 | TRBV28
TGCGCCAGCAGCTCTCCGGGTAGTGGGTATGGAGATACGCAGTATTTT | CASSSPGSGYGDTQYF | TRBJ2-3 | . | once | 16 | TRBV5-1
TGTGCCTGCCGGACTAGCGGTACCTACGAGCAGTACTTC | CACRTSGTYEQYF | TRBJ2-7 | TRBD2 | . | 13 | TRBV6-5
TGTGCCATCAGTGACCCAGGGGTTGGGGCCAACGTCCTGACTTTC | CAISDPGVGANVLTF | TRBJ2-6 | . | once | 15 | TRBV10-3
TGTGCCAGCAGCGCGGAGGGAAACACCATATATTTT | CASSAEGNTIYF | TRBJ1-3 | . | . | 12 | TRBV7-6
TGTGCCAGCAGTCCTTATGCAGGGGCCACTGAAGCTTTCTTT | CASSPYAGATEAFF | TRBJ1-1 | . | . | 14 | TRBV28
TGCAGCTCCATTCAGGGGGGAAGCACAGATACGCAGTATTTT | CSSIQGGSTDTQYF | TRBJ2-3 | . | . | 14 | TRBV29-1
TGTGCCAGCAGCTTACGCAGGATGAACACTGAAGCTTTCTTT | CASSLRRMNTEAFF | TRBJ1-1 | . | . | 14 | TRBV7-9
TGTGCCAGCAGCCGAGCGGGAGGGGGCGATGAGCAGTTCTTC | CASSRAGGGDEQFF | TRBJ2-1 | TRBD2 | . | 14 | TRBV14
TGTGCCAGCAGCCCCGCGCCGGGACTAGTTTCGGCCGGGGAGCTGTTTTTT | CASSPAPGLVSAGELFF | TRBJ2-2 | TRBD2 | . | 17 | TRBV9
TGTGCCAGCCTCCGGCGGGGGGGGGTTGTGAACACTGAAGCTTTCTTT | CASLRRGGVVNTEAFF | TRBJ1-1 | . | . | 16 | TRBV2
TGTGCCACCAGCAGAGATAGATTTCAGCCCCAGCATTTT | CATSRDRFQPQHF | TRBJ1-5 | . | . | 13 | TRBV15
TGTGCCAGTAGGGAGGCTAGCGGGTACACAGATACGCAGTATTTT | CASREASGYTDTQYF | TRBJ2-3 | TRBD2 | . | 15 | TRBV19
TGTGCCAGCAGCTTAGTGGCAGGGTCTGGAAACACCATATATTTT | CASSLVAGSGNTIYF | TRBJ1-3 | . | . | 15 | TRBV7-8
TGTGCCAGCAGTTCCCTCAAACTCTCCCGGACGGACTGGGATACCTACGAGCAGTACTTC | CASSSLKLSRTDWDTYEQYF | TRBJ2-7 | . | few | 20 | TRBV27
TGTGCCAGCGACCGGACTAGCGGGTTACGGACCCAGTACTTC | CASDRTSGLRTQYF | TRBJ2-5 | TRBD2 | few | 14 | TRBV6-1